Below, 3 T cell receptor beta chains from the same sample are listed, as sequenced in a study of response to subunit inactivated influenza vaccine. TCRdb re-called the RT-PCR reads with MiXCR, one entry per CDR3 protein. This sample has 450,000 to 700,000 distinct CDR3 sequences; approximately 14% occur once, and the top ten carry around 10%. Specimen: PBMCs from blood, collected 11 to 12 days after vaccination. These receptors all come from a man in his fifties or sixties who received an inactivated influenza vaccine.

The CDR3 coding sequence is TGTGCCAGCAGTTTAGTAGGGGCGAATGAAAAACTGTTTTTT. As protein: CASSLVGANEKLFF. This chain connects TRBV27 to TRBJ1-4; D might be TRBD1 (5 bases). The V end lost 2 bases, the J end lost 5 bases, and 9 bases lay between the germline ends. The germline V gene encodes CDR1 MNHEY and CDR2 SMNVEV (reference sequence). The CDR3 contains 14 residues.

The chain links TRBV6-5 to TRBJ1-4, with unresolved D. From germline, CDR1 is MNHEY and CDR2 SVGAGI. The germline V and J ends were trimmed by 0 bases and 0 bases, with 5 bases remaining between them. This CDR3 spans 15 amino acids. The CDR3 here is CASSYSTATNEKLFF. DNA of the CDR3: TGTGCCAGCAGTTACTCGACCGCAACTAATGAAAAACTGTTTTTT.

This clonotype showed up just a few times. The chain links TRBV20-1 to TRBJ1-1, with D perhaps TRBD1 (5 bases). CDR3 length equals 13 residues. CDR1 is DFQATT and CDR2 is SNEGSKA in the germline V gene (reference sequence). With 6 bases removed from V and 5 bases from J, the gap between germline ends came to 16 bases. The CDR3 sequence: CSATPGRWTEAFF. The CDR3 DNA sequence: TGCAGTGCGACTCCGGGACGATGGACTGAAGCTTTCTTT.